This T cell receptor beta chain is from a study of beta chain features in type 1 diabetes. As for the study in general: Sorted cells, 90 million to 120 million in number, were examined across all samples. Notes on the study in general: Within the patient group, naive, central memory and Treg TCRB repertoires appeared more similar to each other than within healthy donors. In type 1 diabetes patients, VDJ junctions had fewer insertions; deletions at these junctions were more frequent. Within each of all four CD4+ subsets, Type 1 diabetes patients had TCRB CDR3s that were moderately but significantly shorter.

Central memory, naive, regulatory and stem cell-like memory CD4+ cells were sorted by CD45RO/CCR7/CD25/CD127/CD95/CD27. With regard to this clone: The target antigen is unknown.

The isolated RNA, all of it, was reverse transcribed, so expressed TCRB transcripts were what got sequenced. Using immunoSEQ multiplex PCR, the repertoire was profiled, and TCRdb retains in-frame clones only, with some absent. Here the sample spans 250,000 to 300,000 clones, around 25% being singletons. In germline, CDR1 is MGHRA, CDR2 YSYEKL. V shed 8 bases and J shed 4 bases, with 6 bases lying between them. This CDR3 contains 11 residues. The sequencing sample was made of naive CD4+ T cells from blood. The chain is built from TRBV4-1 and TRBJ2-1, with D unresolved. The TCR was taken from a woman aged 25 to 39 with type 1 diabetes. The CDR3 bases are TGCGCCAGCGGCACATACAATGAGCAGTTCTTC. Encoded protein: CASGTYNEQFF.